What follows are 32 T cell receptor beta chains derived from one specimen sequenced in a study of blood T cell repertoires in COVID-19. Data came from immunoSEQ multiplex PCR; TCRdb stores just in-frame clones and leaves some out. The sample holds 250,000 to 300,000 clones; roughly 80% are singletons and the top ten take around 5%. Source material: PBMCs or T cells enriched from blood (not recorded which). Receptors originate from a man in his forties who had been exposed to COVID-19.

This rearrangement joins TRBV5-1 to TRBJ1-6; D might be TRBD1 (6 bases). Trimming shortened V by 0 bases and J by 6 bases, and 16 bases separated the two germline ends. Looked up from germline, CDR1 is SGHRS and CDR2 is YFSETQ. The CDR3 is 17 residues long. The CDR3 reads CASSLVGAGVFNSPLHF. Here the CDR3 DNA reads TGCGCCAGCAGCTTGGTTGGGGCAGGGGTCTTTAATTCACCCCTCCACTTT. Combining the CDR3 with reference TRBV5-1 and TRBJ1-6 gives the whole variable domain KAGVTQTPRYLIKTRGQQVTLSCSPISGHRSVSWYQQTPGQGLQFLFEYFSETQRNKGNFPGRFSGRQFSNSRSEMNVSTLELGDSALYLCASSLVGAGVFNSPLHFGNGTRLTVT.

J is TRBJ1-1 and V is TRBV12-3 or TRBV12-4; possibly TRBD1 for D (6 bases). The CDR3 contains 13 residues. Trimming left V 6 bases short and J 3 bases short, with 11 bases between. The CDR3 coding sequence is TGTGCCAGCAGCCGAGGGGGTTACACTGAAGCTTTCTTT. Translating it yields CASSRGGYTEAFF.

The chain recombines TRBV4-2 with TRBJ2-2; the match to TRBD2 covers 8 bases. The CDR3 length is 16 residues. J was trimmed by 5 bases and V by 6 bases; bases with no gene match: 11. Germline lookup yields CDR1 LGHNA and CDR2 YNFKEQ. The CDR3 here is CASSPQAGAGTGELFF. The CDR3 nucleotides read TGTGCCAGCAGTCCCCAAGCGGGAGCGGGGACCGGGGAGCTGTTTTTT.

Comment on this clone: Mismatch with germline at one junction end may stem from a read error. The CDR3 reads CASSLNGQGRTAF. In nucleotides, the CDR3 is TGTGCCAGCAGCCTCAACGGACAGGGCCGAACAGCCTTC. V and J are TRBV7-9 and TRBJ1-2, with 8 bases identical to TRBD1. Looked up from germline, CDR1 is SEHNR and CDR2 is FQNEAQ (reference sequence). There are 13 residues in the CDR3.

This chain links TRBV5-1 with TRBJ2-7, with a weak D call TRBD2 (5 bases). Germline-derived CDR1 and CDR2 are SGHRS and YFSETQ. With 4 bases removed from V and 0 bases from J, the gap between germline ends came to 20 bases. The CDR3 is 17 residues long. CDR3 coding DNA: TGCGCCAGCAGCGTGATTCAGACTAAATACGGCTCCTACGAGCAGTACTTC. Translating gives CASSVIQTKYGSYEQYF.

The V and J genes are TRBV4-1 and TRBJ2-1; TRBD2 matches at 9 bases. The CDR3 spans 15 residues. Germline CDR1 is MGHRA and CDR2 is YSYEKL. The junction had 3 bases not matched to a gene; V was cut back by 0 bases and J by 6 bases. Here the CDR3 reads CASSQESGRSNEQFF. The DNA for the CDR3 is TGCGCCAGCAGCCAAGAGAGCGGGAGGAGCAATGAGCAGTTCTTC.

This clone has more than one count but fewer than ten. The rearrangement joins TRBV7-9 to TRBJ2-7; 12 bases agree with TRBD2. The junction had 6 bases not matched to a gene; V was cut back by 5 bases and J by 1 base. CDR3 length: 16 amino acids. Germline CDR1 and CDR2: SEHNR and FQNEAQ (reference sequence). The CDR3 nucleotides read TGTGCCAGCAGCATCCCTAGCGGGAGGGGGTCCTACGAGCAGTACTTC. It specifies CASSIPSGRGSYEQYF.

The V and J genes are TRBV30 and TRBJ1-5; D is ambiguous. This CDR3 spans 13 amino acids. V gave up 2 bases and J gave up 3 bases, with 8 bases separating them. CDR1 and CDR2 from the germline V gene are GTSNPN and SVGIG (reference sequence). CDR3 residues: CAWSRQSNQPQHF. In nucleotides, the CDR3 is TGTGCCTGGAGTCGACAATCCAATCAGCCCCAGCATTTT.

CDR3 sequence reads: CASSRSTGAYSEAFF. For the CDR3, the DNA is TGTGCCAGCAGCCGATCGACAGGGGCCTACTCTGAAGCTTTCTTT. This sequence joins TRBV7-3 and TRBJ1-1; 8 nucleotides agree with TRBD1. The germline gives CDR1 SGHTA, CDR2 FQGTGA. V lost 5 bases to trimming and J lost 6 bases; unmatched junction nucleotides: 11. The CDR3 has 15 residues.

The chain has TRBV3-1 (or the pseudogene TRBV3-2) and TRBJ2-7; 8 nucleotides match TRBD2. Germline CDR1 is LGHDT and CDR2 is YNNKEL (reference sequence). The CDR3 consists of 14 residues. The V gene end was trimmed by 2 bases and the J gene end by 3 bases; junction bases not matched to a gene: 3. CDR3 sequence (DNA): TGTGCCAGCAGCCAAACTAGCGGACACTACGAGCAGTACTTC. Its protein is CASSQTSGHYEQYF.

This rearrangement joins TRBV30 to TRBJ2-3; TRBD1 might be the D (5 bases). CDR1 and CDR2 (germline): GTSNPN, SVGIG (reference sequence). Trimming took 0 bases from V and 4 from J, leaving 8 bases between them. This CDR3 spans 13 amino acids. The CDR3 loop reads CAWSVQGSDTQYF. The CDR3 DNA follows: TGTGCCTGGAGTGTGCAGGGATCAGATACGCAGTATTTT.

The chain recombines TRBV5-4 with TRBJ2-3; TRBD2 might be the D (6 bases). Germline values: CDR1 SGHNT, CDR2 YYREEE (reference sequence). The CDR3 extends over 16 amino acids. V was trimmed by 4 bases and J by 6 bases, leaving 21 bases between them. The CDR3 nucleotides are TGTGCCAGCAGCCCCTCTCCTCCCGGAGGGTTCGATACGCAGTATTTT. It codes for CASSPSPPGGFDTQYF.

This chain links TRBV19 with TRBJ1-3; TRBD1 aligns across 7 bases. CDR1 and CDR2 (germline): LNHDA, SQIVND (reference sequence). The ends lost 5 bases at V and 0 bases at J; junction bases unmatched: 7. This CDR3 spans 16 amino acids. The CDR3 DNA is TGTGCCAGTAGTTATCGCAGGGGGGCCTCTGGAAACACCATATATTTT. Translation: CASSYRRGASGNTIYF. The variable domain in full, completed from reference TRBV19 and TRBJ1-3, reads DGGITQSPKYLFRKEGQNVTLSCEQNLNHDAMYWYRQDPGQGLRLIYYSQIVNDFQKGDIAEGYSVSREKKESFPLTVTSAQKNPTAFYLCASSYRRGASGNTIYFGEGSWLTVV.

The chain uses TRBV5-4 and TRBJ1-1, with TRBD1 as a possible D gene (6 bases). V dropped 4 bases and J dropped 0 bases, with 13 bases sitting between them. The length of the CDR3 is 15 residues. Germline assignment: CDR1 SGHNT and CDR2 YYREEE (reference sequence). The DNA for the CDR3 is TGTGCCAGCAGCCAAGGGACACAACTGAACACTGAAGCTTTCTTT. It encodes CASSQGTQLNTEAFF.

The chain employs TRBV2 and TRBJ2-3, with D perhaps TRBD1 (5 bases). The V and J ends lost 4 bases and 5 bases respectively, with 10 bases between them. The CDR3 runs 13 residues. The germline gives CDR1 SNHLY, CDR2 FYNNEI. This CDR3 reads CASSVWGEDTQYF. For the CDR3, the DNA is TGTGCCAGCAGTGTTTGGGGCGAAGATACGCAGTATTTT.

V is TRBV7-6 and J is TRBJ1-5, with D unresolved. CDR3 size: 14 residues. Trimming pared 1 base from V and 2 bases from J, leaving 6 bases between. The germline gives CDR1 SGHVS, CDR2 FNYEAQ. As DNA, the CDR3 is TGTGCCAGCAGCTTAGATCAGGGCAATCAGCCCCAGCATTTT. Translated: CASSLDQGNQPQHF.

The chain combines TRBV6-5 with TRBJ2-7; D is possibly TRBD2 (5 bases). CDR3 size: 13 residues. From germline, CDR1 is MNHEY and CDR2 SVGAGI. Trimming left V 4 bases short and J 4 bases short, with 11 bases between. The CDR3 DNA reads as TGTGCCAGCAGTTCCCGGGGTCATTACGAGCAGTACTTC. It codes for CASSSRGHYEQYF.

The chain uses TRBV9 and TRBJ1-2, with a tentative D call TRBD1 (6 bases). There are 13 residues in the CDR3. Germline V gene sequence: CDR1 SGDLS, CDR2 YYNGEE. V dropped 2 bases and J dropped 13 bases, with 18 bases sitting between them. The DNA for the CDR3 is TGTGCCAGCAGCGTTGGGAGCGGGGGCGCGTCCACCTTC. It codes for CASSVGSGGASTF.

J is TRBJ2-1 and V is TRBV5-1; weak D call: TRBD2 (6 bases). The V gene lost 4 bases and the J gene lost 8 bases, with 25 bases spanning the gap. The CDR3 loop spans 17 amino acids. Per germline, CDR1 SGHRS and CDR2 YFSETQ. The CDR3 protein is CASSPAEGRKGVDEQFF. In DNA, the CDR3 is TGCGCCAGCAGCCCTGCTGAAGGGAGGAAAGGGGTTGATGAGCAGTTCTTC.

The chain employs TRBV5-6 and TRBJ2-7; 8 nucleotides agree with TRBD2. Per germline, CDR1 SGHDT and CDR2 YYEEEE. With 2 bases clipped from V and 6 bases from J, the junction kept 4 bases outside the gene matches. The CDR3 is 13 residues long. The CDR3 DNA reads as TGTGCCAGCAGCTTCGGCGGGAGGCTCGAGCAGTACTTC. It codes for CASSFGGRLEQYF.

The chain links TRBV7-4 to TRBJ2-7; a weak D match, TRBD2 (5 bases). This CDR3 region has 17 residues. V dropped 3 bases and J dropped 6 bases, with 24 bases sitting between them. Per the germline V gene, CDR1 is SGHVT and CDR2 is SQSDAQ. CDR3 amino acids: CASSFSSPAERRAEQYF. The CDR3 nucleotides read TGTGCCAGCAGCTTTAGTTCTCCGGCAGAAAGGCGGGCCGAGCAGTACTTC.

This chain links TRBV12-5 with TRBJ2-1; 15 bases fit TRBD2. The CDR3 covers 16 residues. Germline CDR1 reads LGHNT; CDR2 reads FRNRAP. J was trimmed by 10 bases and V by 6 bases; bases with no gene match: 10. The CDR3: CASGPGTSGRSVEQFF. In DNA, the CDR3 is TGTGCTAGTGGACCCGGGACTAGCGGGAGGTCGGTCGAGCAGTTCTTC.

The genes are TRBV18 and TRBJ2-1, with 7 bases aligning to TRBD2. Trimming took 4 bases from V and 6 from J; bases not matched to a gene: 6. The CDR3 is 14 amino acids. Germline lookup yields CDR1 KGHSH and CDR2 LQKENI. CDR3 nucleotide sequence: TGTGCCAGCTCACAAGCGGGGCCGGGCAATGAGCAGTTCTTC. Encoded protein: CASSQAGPGNEQFF. Full variable domain (outside the CDR3, taken from reference TRBV18 and TRBJ2-1): NAGVMQNPRHLVRRRGQEARLRCSPMKGHSHVYWYRQLPEEGLKFMVYLQKENIIDESGMPKERFSAEFPKEGPSILRIQQVVRGDSAAYFCASSQAGPGNEQFFGPGTRLTVL.

This clone has only a few counts. The rearrangement uses TRBV5-8 and TRBJ1-3; the D is unclear. The V end lost 2 bases, the J end lost 0 bases, and 12 bases lay between the germline ends. CDR3 size: 16 residues. Germline V lookup: CDR1 SGHTS, CDR2 YDEGEE. The CDR3 coding sequence is TGTGCCAGCAGCTTTTCCGGGAGTTCCTCTGGAAACACCATATATTTT. Residues: CASSFSGSSSGNTIYF.

This clone came up once. The chain couples TRBV4-1 to TRBJ2-7, with 9 bases lining up with TRBD2. The germline CDR1 and CDR2 sequences are MGHRA and YSYEKL. The CDR3 is 15 amino acids. V gave up 1 base and J gave up 7 bases; unmatched junction bases: 8. The CDR3: CASSQVSGRLWEQYF. CDR3 nucleotide sequence: TGCGCCAGCAGCCAAGTCAGCGGGAGGCTGTGGGAGCAGTACTTC.

The J gene is TRBJ1-5, the V gene TRBV6-5; 8 bases align to TRBD1. Germline V gene data show CDR1 as MNHEY and CDR2 as SVGAGI. V lost 10 bases and J lost 2; bases outside the gene matches: 7. This CDR3 has 14 amino acids. In nucleotides, the CDR3 is TGTGCCATCGCAGGGGGCGCAGGCAATCAGCCCCAGCATTTT. Its translation is CAIAGGAGNQPQHF.

The chain recombines TRBV5-4 with TRBJ1-1; D gene uncertain. From germline, CDR1 is SGHNT and CDR2 YYREEE (reference sequence). CDR3 length: 15 residues. The V gene lost 0 bases and the J gene lost 3 bases, with 12 bases spanning the gap. The CDR3 coding sequence is TGTGCCAGCAGCTTGGTGATGGAGAGATACACTGAAGCTTTCTTT. Translation gives CASSLVMERYTEAFF.

The chain employs TRBV5-6 and TRBJ1-5; 7 bases are a match to TRBD1. Trimming took 3 bases from V and 4 from J; bases not matched to a gene: 4. CDR3 length equals 14 residues. Germline V gives CDR1 SGHDT, CDR2 YYEEEE. This CDR3 reads CASSWGQLNQPQHF. For the CDR3, the DNA is TGTGCCAGCAGCTGGGGACAGCTTAATCAGCCCCAGCATTTT.

Worth noting for this clone: Other DNA sequences of this sample code for an identical CDR3. V usage is TRBV9 and J usage is TRBJ2-3; D is uncertain. Trimming removed 0 bases at V and 0 bases at J, with 11 bases between. The V gene's germline CDR1 is SGDLS and CDR2 YYNGEE. There are 16 residues in the CDR3. CDR3 in DNA: TGTGCCAGCAGCGTAGGTGTAGGCGGTAGCACAGATACGCAGTATTTT. Its protein product is CASSVGVGGSTDTQYF.

This clone was counted between two and nine times. This sequence joins TRBV6-5 and TRBJ1-1; D is possibly TRBD1 (5 bases). The CDR3 loop spans 16 amino acids. Germline V lookup: CDR1 MNHEY, CDR2 SVGAGI. With 2 bases removed from V and 5 bases from J, the gap between germline ends came to 18 bases. The CDR3 DNA follows: TGTGCCAGCAGTTACCCCGACGAAACAGGACTAACTGAAGCTTTCTTT. This codes for CASSYPDETGLTEAFF.

V and J are TRBV6-1 and TRBJ1-2; no firm D call. CDR1 is MNHNS and CDR2 is SASEGT in the germline V gene. V lost 0 bases, J lost 8 bases, and 19 bases lay in between. The CDR3 runs 16 residues. Here the CDR3 DNA reads TGTGCCAGCAGTGAAGCGCCCCCCCCGGTGACGGGAGGCTACACCTTC. Residues: CASSEAPPPVTGGYTF.

V and J are TRBV5-1 and TRBJ1-2; D call uncertain. With 0 bases removed from V and 8 bases from J, the gap between germline ends came to 11 bases. CDR3 length: 13 amino acids. Germline lookup yields CDR1 SGHRS and CDR2 YFSETQ. The DNA for the CDR3 is TGCGCCAGCAGCTTGGCCGAGGCGAGGGGCTACACCTTC. It specifies CASSLAEARGYTF.